The rows below give T cell receptor beta chains drawn from one sample of a study of shared clonotypes between healthy human individuals. Some clones are missing from TCRdb's copy, which holds only in-frame ones; the method was immunoSEQ multiplex PCR. The sample holds around 1.6 million clones, 98% seen once. What was sequenced was naive CD4+ T cells sorted from blood. Source of these receptors: a young man in good health. Each CDR3 is given with its conserved first and last residue. D genes are given only for firm matches. For some rows the clone size is stated as once, few or many, or as a class when expanded; others skip it.

-	TRBJ2-1	TRBV7-2	-	CASSSESFHYNEQFF	TGTGCCAGCAGCTCAGAGTCATTCCATTACAATGAGCAGTTCTTC
-	TRBJ2-5	TRBV7-9	-	CASSLQGGSETQYF	TGTGCCAGCAGCTTACAGGGGGGGTCAGAGACCCAGTACTTC
-	TRBJ2-1	TRBV5-1	-	CASSVELTYNEQFF	TGCGCCAGCAGCGTGGAATTAACCTACAATGAGCAGTTCTTC
-	TRBJ2-5	TRBV5-6	TRBD2	CASSLVRGRPSGSETQYF	TGTGCCAGCAGCTTGGTAAGGGGGCGCCCTAGCGGGAGTGAGACCCAGTACTTC
-	TRBJ2-7	TRBV5-1	-	CASSRAPVGNEQYF	TGCGCCAGCAGCCGGGCGCCAGTTGGGAACGAGCAGTACTTC
-	TRBJ2-7	TRBV5-1	TRBD2	CASSLGLAGNSKAYEQYF	TGCGCCAGCAGCCTGGGACTAGCGGGAAATTCGAAGGCCTACGAGCAGTACTTC
-	TRBJ2-7	TRBV5-4	-	CASSRGLWDEQYF	TGTGCCAGCAGCAGGGGCCTATGGGACGAGCAGTACTTC
few	TRBJ2-1	TRBV7-2	TRBD1	CASSPDRGFHNEQFF	TGTGCCAGCAGCCCGGACAGGGGGTTCCACAATGAGCAGTTCTTC
once	TRBJ2-7	TRBV5-1	TRBD2	CASSPGGSLSSYEQYF	TGCGCCAGCAGCCCGGGGGGGTCATTGAGCTCCTACGAGCAGTACTTC
once	TRBJ2-2	TRBV27	-	CASSSIGVDTGELFF	TGTGCCAGCAGCTCAATTGGGGTAGACACCGGGGAGCTGTTTTTT
-	TRBJ2-1	TRBV18	-	CASSPQSSYNEQFF	TGTGCCAGCTCACCTCAAAGCTCCTACAATGAGCAGTTCTTC
-	TRBJ2-5	TRBV9	TRBD2	CASSAGTSVETQYF	TGTGCCAGCAGCGCGGGGACTAGCGTAGAGACCCAGTACTTC
-	TRBJ1-2	TRBV25-1	TRBD1	CASSVTGVRGYTF	TGTGCCAGCAGTGTGACAGGGGTACGTGGCTACACCTTC
-	TRBJ2-1	TRBV5-5	TRBD2	CASGLAGPNEQFF	TGTGCCAGCGGACTAGCGGGACCCAATGAGCAGTTCTTC
once	TRBJ2-1	TRBV7-9	-	CASSHHRSYYNEQFF	TGTGCCAGCAGCCACCACCGCAGTTACTACAATGAGCAGTTCTTC
once	TRBJ1-2	TRBV7-9	-	CASSLAGGETSGYTF	TGTGCCAGCAGCTTAGCTGGCGGTGAAACGAGTGGCTACACCTTC
-	TRBJ2-7	TRBV6-5	TRBD1	CASSYTGQGFTAQYF	TGTGCCAGCAGTTACACGGGACAGGGTTTCACCGCGCAGTACTTC
-	TRBJ2-3	TRBV5-1	TRBD2	CASSPPGLAVTDTQYF	TGCGCCAGCAGCCCCCCGGGACTAGCGGTTACAGATACGCAGTATTTT
-	TRBJ2-5	TRBV19	-	CASSRQETQYF	TGTGCCAGTAGTCGACAAGAGACCCAGTACTTC
-	TRBJ2-1	TRBV13	-	CASLSGLSYNEQFF	TGTGCCAGCCTTTCGGGACTTTCCTACAATGAGCAGTTCTTC